This entry lists 22 T cell receptor beta chains sequenced from one sample in a study of OX40 agonist ivuxolimab in advanced cancers. Library construction relied on the immunoSEQ multiplex PCR assay. TCRdb limited this immuneACCESS table to in-frame rearrangements with V and J called. A share of clones is missing; checked studies link under half to unresolved V genes, and the rest is unexplained. The sample table holds fewer than 55,000 clones, of which 87% were seen once. Clones ranked in the top ten supply approximately 1.8% of the sample. Sequencing used CD4+ or CD8+ T cells sorted from blood, obtained in a trial of the OX40 agonist ivuxolimab. All receptors derive from an adult with an advanced solid tumor such as melanoma, head and neck, liver or kidney cancer.

This chain links TRBV7-9 with TRBJ2-1, with 9 bases fitting TRBD1. With 1 base clipped from V and 4 bases from J, the junction kept 5 bases outside the gene matches. This CDR3 is built from 16 residues. Germline CDR1 SEHNR, CDR2 FQNEAQ (reference sequence). The CDR3 nucleotides are TGTGCCAGCAGCTTAGTCAAGGGGACAGGGTACAATGAGCAGTTCTTC. Its protein is CASSLVKGTGYNEQFF.

The rearrangement uses TRBV10-3 and TRBJ1-3; maybe TRBD1 (6 bases). Germline values: CDR1 ENHRY, CDR2 SYGVKD. The V end lost 3 bases, the J end lost 0 bases, and 15 bases lay between the germline ends. The CDR3 totals 17 residues. The CDR3, as DNA: TGTGCCATCAGTGATGGCAGGACAGCATCCTCTGGAAACACCATATATTTT. Its translation is CAISDGRTASSGNTIYF.

The chain couples TRBV5-1 to TRBJ2-3; the D gene is possibly TRBD2 (6 bases). V was trimmed by 1 base and J by 7 bases, leaving 22 bases between them. Germline V CDR1 and CDR2: SGHRS, YFSETQ. The CDR3 is made up of 17 amino acids. CDR3 amino acids: CASSLTRTTTRINTQYF. The CDR3 DNA is TGCGCCAGCAGCTTGACCCGGACTACCACTAGAATTAATACGCAGTATTTT. The full variable domain, completed using reference TRBV5-1 and TRBJ2-3, is KAGVTQTPRYLIKTRGQQVTLSCSPISGHRSVSWYQQTPGQGLQFLFEYFSETQRNKGNFPGRFSGRQFSNSRSEMNVSTLELGDSALYLCASSLTRTTTRINTQYFGPGTRLTVL.

This chain joins TRBV4-2 and TRBJ1-1; 8 bases map to TRBD1. CDR3 length: 15 amino acids. Germline V CDR1 and CDR2: LGHNA, YNFKEQ. V lost 4 bases and J lost 2; bases outside the gene matches: 6. The CDR3 DNA reads TGTGCCAGCAGCCGACTGGACAGGGTAAACACTGAAGCTTTCTTT. It specifies CASSRLDRVNTEAFF.

This chain joins TRBV2 and TRBJ2-3; 9 nucleotides line up with TRBD2. J was trimmed by 1 base and V by 7 bases; bases with no gene match: 9. Germline values: CDR1 SNHLY, CDR2 FYNNEI. The CDR3 sequence is 16 residues long. CDR3 sequence: CASKRSGGPRTDTQYF. CDR3 coding DNA: TGTGCCAGCAAGAGGAGCGGGGGGCCCCGCACAGATACGCAGTATTTT.

The chain joins TRBV10-1 to TRBJ1-1; 7 nucleotides align to TRBD1. The CDR3 runs to 14 residues. The germline CDR1 and CDR2 sequences are WNHNN and SYGVQD (reference sequence). The J segment lost 7 bases and the V segment lost 3 bases, leaving 8 bases of the junction unmatched. As DNA, the CDR3 is TGCGCCAGCAGTGATAGCCGGACAGGCAGTGAAGCTTTCTTT. As protein: CASSDSRTGSEAFF.

This clone was picked up a small number of times. The CDR3 DNA follows: TGCGCCAGCAGCTTCGAGGGTAATGGCCTCTATGGCTACACCTTC. As protein: CASSFEGNGLYGYTF. V is TRBV5-1 and J is TRBJ1-2, with D hard to call. The CDR3 has 15 residues. The germline gives CDR1 SGHRS, CDR2 YFSETQ. Trimming pared 2 bases from V and 4 bases from J, leaving 15 bases between.

A single count supports this clone. The chain uses TRBV5-5 and TRBJ2-7, with TRBD1 as a possible D gene (5 bases). The CDR3 consists of 13 residues. Trimming left V 7 bases short and J 3 bases short, with 14 bases between. Germline-derived CDR1 and CDR2 are SGHKS and YYEKEE (reference sequence). CDR3 protein: CASSWQGHYEQYV. The CDR3 nucleotides read TGTGCCAGCTCGTGGCAGGGTCACTACGAGCAGTACGTC.

The genes are TRBV29-1 and TRBJ1-5; possible D gene TRBD1, 5 bases. Germline V gene sequence: CDR1 SQVTM, CDR2 ANQGSEA. This CDR3 comprises 14 residues. Trimming stripped 5 bases from V and 6 bases from J, with 17 bases between. DNA of the CDR3: TGCAGCGTTCAAGTAGCAGGGTCGGCTCAGCCCCAGCATTTT. Translating gives CSVQVAGSAQPQHF.

The rearrangement joins TRBV30 to TRBJ1-2; no clear D gene. Trimming took 5 bases from V and 0 from J, leaving 13 bases between them. The CDR3 loop spans 14 amino acids. Germline values: CDR1 GTSNPN, CDR2 SVGIG (reference sequence). The CDR3 DNA sequence: TGTGCCTGGGGCCCCACGACGGCTAACTATGGCTACACCTTC. Protein sequence: CAWGPTTANYGYTF.

This clone was seen only once. V is TRBV19 and J is TRBJ2-3; D is unclear. The CDR3 is 14 residues long. V gave up 4 bases and J gave up 0 bases, with 8 bases separating them. Germline lookup yields CDR1 LNHDA and CDR2 SQIVND (reference sequence). This CDR3 reads CASSTTTSTDTQYF. The CDR3 bases are TGTGCCAGTAGTACGACGACTAGCACAGATACGCAGTATTTT.

V gene TRBV10-2 combines with J gene TRBJ2-7, with D hard to call. From germline, CDR1 is WSHSY and CDR2 SAAADI. The CDR3 loop spans 12 amino acids. V gave up 5 bases and J gave up 2 bases, with 7 bases separating them. As DNA, the CDR3 is TGCGCCAGCAGTAGTGGAGCCTACGAGCAGTACTTC. Translating it yields CASSSGAYEQYF.

The chain couples TRBV28 to TRBJ2-7, with 7 bases identical to TRBD1. CDR1 is MDHEN, CDR2 SYDVKM, per germline. V shed 5 bases and J 2 bases; nucleotides not matched to a gene: 3. The CDR3 sequence is 13 residues long. Written as DNA, the CDR3 is TGTGCCAGCAGTCTGGACAGGACCTACGAGCAGTACTTC. The encoded protein is CASSLDRTYEQYF.

This clone was seen once. One end of the junction fails to match germline, which may point to a read error. V usage is TRBV28 and J usage is TRBJ2-3, with TRBD2 identical over 9 bases. Germline V gene sequence: CDR1 MDHEN, CDR2 SYDVKM. The CDR3 has 16 amino acids. The CDR3 bases are TGTGCCAGCAGCTTATATTTAGCGGGAGCAGCAGATACGCAGTATTTT. Translated, it gives CASSLYLAGAADTQYF.

The rearrangement joins TRBV7-2 to TRBJ2-1; D perhaps matches TRBD1 (6 bases). Trimming shortened V by 1 base and J by 9 bases, and 16 bases separated the two germline ends. The CDR3 contains 15 residues. The germline V gene has CDR1 SGHTA and CDR2 FQGNSA. For the CDR3, the DNA is TGTGCCAGCAGCTTAGTCGGCAGGGGTGGGGTTGAGCAGTTCTTC. The encoded protein is CASSLVGRGGVEQFF.

This chain links TRBV6-1 with TRBJ1-1; D ambiguous. Looked up from germline, CDR1 is MNHNS and CDR2 is SASEGT. Trimming cost V 1 base and J 7 bases, with 7 bases left between them. This CDR3 spans 12 amino acids. The CDR3 DNA follows: TGTGCCAGCAGTGAAGTGGTGGTTGAAGCTTTCTTT. This encodes CASSEVVVEAFF.

This chain joins TRBV2 and TRBJ2-7; 8 nucleotides line up with TRBD1. This CDR3 region has 13 residues. Germline V gene sequence: CDR1 SNHLY, CDR2 FYNNEI. V dropped 4 bases and J dropped 5; count of bases not matched to a gene: 4. The CDR3 nucleotides are TGTGCCAGCAGTGGACAGGGGTTTGACGAGCAGTACGTC. The encoded protein is CASSGQGFDEQYV.

The gene calls are TRBV19 and TRBJ1-2; D perhaps matches TRBD1 (5 bases). Looked up from germline, CDR1 is LNHDA and CDR2 is SQIVND (reference sequence). Trimming removed 9 bases from V and 2 bases from J, with 25 bases in between. This CDR3 is built from 17 residues. The CDR3 coding sequence is TGTGCCAGCCAGACCCTGAGGGGTTTTGCAGAGAACTATGGCTACACCTTC. It translates to CASQTLRGFAENYGYTF.

The rearrangement uses TRBV2 and TRBJ2-7; 7 bases fit TRBD2. Germline V gene sequence: CDR1 SNHLY, CDR2 FYNNEI. The CDR3 has 15 amino acids. V lost 7 bases to trimming and J lost 6 bases; unmatched junction nucleotides: 15. The CDR3 loop reads CASKREREGSSEQYF. The CDR3, as DNA: TGTGCCAGCAAAAGGGAGCGGGAAGGATCATCCGAGCAGTACTTC.

The rearrangement links TRBV9 to TRBJ1-1; TRBD1 aligns across 7 bases. The CDR3 covers 15 residues. V lost 4 bases and J lost 1; bases outside the gene matches: 7. The germline V gene has CDR1 SGDLS and CDR2 YYNGEE. CDR3 residues: CASSTRQGPNTEAFF. CDR3 sequence (DNA): TGTGCCAGCAGCACCCGACAGGGTCCGAACACTGAAGCTTTCTTT.

CDR3 sequence reads: CASSRTDANSPLHF. The CDR3 DNA sequence: TGTGCCAGCTCGCGAACAGATGCCAATTCACCCCTCCACTTT. The rearrangement joins TRBV18 to TRBJ1-6, with D hard to call. The CDR3 extends over 14 amino acids. V lost 6 bases to trimming and J lost 7 bases, with 13 bases between them. Germline CDR1 KGHSH, CDR2 LQKENI.

Comment on this clone: The sample holds other DNA sequences that translate to the same CDR3. The V gene is TRBV11-3, the J gene TRBJ2-7, with D possibly being TRBD1 or TRBD2 (5 bases each). Germline CDR1 and CDR2: SGHNT and YENEEA. The V and J ends lost 4 bases and 7 bases respectively, with 23 bases between them. This CDR3 is built from 16 residues. The CDR3 protein is CASSSTLGQGTGEQYF. CDR3 bases: TGTGCCAGCAGCTCAACCCTGGGGCAGGGCACGGGGGAGCAGTACTTC.